This TCR delta chain was found in a study of gamma-delta T cells after stem cell transplantation. This clone was found a few times. A single base separates this from a much larger clone, so it may be a read error. In the same sample, other DNA sequences code for this CDR3. Germline CDR1 reads GEAIGNYY; CDR2 reads EKD. The CDR3 loop spans 16 amino acids. TCRdb fed the RT-PCR reads into CATT to redo clone calling. This sample has over 2,000 delta-chain clones; around 23% occur once, and the top ten carry 8.6%. The TCR comes from a human donor. It is not recorded whose cells these are; they may come from a transplant donor. The sequenced sample consisted of gamma-delta T cells. This rearrangement joins TRDV2 to TRDJ2; TRDD3 matches at 7 bases. DNA of the CDR3: TGTGCCTGTGACACCGTGGAGGATACGGAGACAGCGCAACTCTTCTTT. Translating it yields CACDTVEDTETAQLFF.